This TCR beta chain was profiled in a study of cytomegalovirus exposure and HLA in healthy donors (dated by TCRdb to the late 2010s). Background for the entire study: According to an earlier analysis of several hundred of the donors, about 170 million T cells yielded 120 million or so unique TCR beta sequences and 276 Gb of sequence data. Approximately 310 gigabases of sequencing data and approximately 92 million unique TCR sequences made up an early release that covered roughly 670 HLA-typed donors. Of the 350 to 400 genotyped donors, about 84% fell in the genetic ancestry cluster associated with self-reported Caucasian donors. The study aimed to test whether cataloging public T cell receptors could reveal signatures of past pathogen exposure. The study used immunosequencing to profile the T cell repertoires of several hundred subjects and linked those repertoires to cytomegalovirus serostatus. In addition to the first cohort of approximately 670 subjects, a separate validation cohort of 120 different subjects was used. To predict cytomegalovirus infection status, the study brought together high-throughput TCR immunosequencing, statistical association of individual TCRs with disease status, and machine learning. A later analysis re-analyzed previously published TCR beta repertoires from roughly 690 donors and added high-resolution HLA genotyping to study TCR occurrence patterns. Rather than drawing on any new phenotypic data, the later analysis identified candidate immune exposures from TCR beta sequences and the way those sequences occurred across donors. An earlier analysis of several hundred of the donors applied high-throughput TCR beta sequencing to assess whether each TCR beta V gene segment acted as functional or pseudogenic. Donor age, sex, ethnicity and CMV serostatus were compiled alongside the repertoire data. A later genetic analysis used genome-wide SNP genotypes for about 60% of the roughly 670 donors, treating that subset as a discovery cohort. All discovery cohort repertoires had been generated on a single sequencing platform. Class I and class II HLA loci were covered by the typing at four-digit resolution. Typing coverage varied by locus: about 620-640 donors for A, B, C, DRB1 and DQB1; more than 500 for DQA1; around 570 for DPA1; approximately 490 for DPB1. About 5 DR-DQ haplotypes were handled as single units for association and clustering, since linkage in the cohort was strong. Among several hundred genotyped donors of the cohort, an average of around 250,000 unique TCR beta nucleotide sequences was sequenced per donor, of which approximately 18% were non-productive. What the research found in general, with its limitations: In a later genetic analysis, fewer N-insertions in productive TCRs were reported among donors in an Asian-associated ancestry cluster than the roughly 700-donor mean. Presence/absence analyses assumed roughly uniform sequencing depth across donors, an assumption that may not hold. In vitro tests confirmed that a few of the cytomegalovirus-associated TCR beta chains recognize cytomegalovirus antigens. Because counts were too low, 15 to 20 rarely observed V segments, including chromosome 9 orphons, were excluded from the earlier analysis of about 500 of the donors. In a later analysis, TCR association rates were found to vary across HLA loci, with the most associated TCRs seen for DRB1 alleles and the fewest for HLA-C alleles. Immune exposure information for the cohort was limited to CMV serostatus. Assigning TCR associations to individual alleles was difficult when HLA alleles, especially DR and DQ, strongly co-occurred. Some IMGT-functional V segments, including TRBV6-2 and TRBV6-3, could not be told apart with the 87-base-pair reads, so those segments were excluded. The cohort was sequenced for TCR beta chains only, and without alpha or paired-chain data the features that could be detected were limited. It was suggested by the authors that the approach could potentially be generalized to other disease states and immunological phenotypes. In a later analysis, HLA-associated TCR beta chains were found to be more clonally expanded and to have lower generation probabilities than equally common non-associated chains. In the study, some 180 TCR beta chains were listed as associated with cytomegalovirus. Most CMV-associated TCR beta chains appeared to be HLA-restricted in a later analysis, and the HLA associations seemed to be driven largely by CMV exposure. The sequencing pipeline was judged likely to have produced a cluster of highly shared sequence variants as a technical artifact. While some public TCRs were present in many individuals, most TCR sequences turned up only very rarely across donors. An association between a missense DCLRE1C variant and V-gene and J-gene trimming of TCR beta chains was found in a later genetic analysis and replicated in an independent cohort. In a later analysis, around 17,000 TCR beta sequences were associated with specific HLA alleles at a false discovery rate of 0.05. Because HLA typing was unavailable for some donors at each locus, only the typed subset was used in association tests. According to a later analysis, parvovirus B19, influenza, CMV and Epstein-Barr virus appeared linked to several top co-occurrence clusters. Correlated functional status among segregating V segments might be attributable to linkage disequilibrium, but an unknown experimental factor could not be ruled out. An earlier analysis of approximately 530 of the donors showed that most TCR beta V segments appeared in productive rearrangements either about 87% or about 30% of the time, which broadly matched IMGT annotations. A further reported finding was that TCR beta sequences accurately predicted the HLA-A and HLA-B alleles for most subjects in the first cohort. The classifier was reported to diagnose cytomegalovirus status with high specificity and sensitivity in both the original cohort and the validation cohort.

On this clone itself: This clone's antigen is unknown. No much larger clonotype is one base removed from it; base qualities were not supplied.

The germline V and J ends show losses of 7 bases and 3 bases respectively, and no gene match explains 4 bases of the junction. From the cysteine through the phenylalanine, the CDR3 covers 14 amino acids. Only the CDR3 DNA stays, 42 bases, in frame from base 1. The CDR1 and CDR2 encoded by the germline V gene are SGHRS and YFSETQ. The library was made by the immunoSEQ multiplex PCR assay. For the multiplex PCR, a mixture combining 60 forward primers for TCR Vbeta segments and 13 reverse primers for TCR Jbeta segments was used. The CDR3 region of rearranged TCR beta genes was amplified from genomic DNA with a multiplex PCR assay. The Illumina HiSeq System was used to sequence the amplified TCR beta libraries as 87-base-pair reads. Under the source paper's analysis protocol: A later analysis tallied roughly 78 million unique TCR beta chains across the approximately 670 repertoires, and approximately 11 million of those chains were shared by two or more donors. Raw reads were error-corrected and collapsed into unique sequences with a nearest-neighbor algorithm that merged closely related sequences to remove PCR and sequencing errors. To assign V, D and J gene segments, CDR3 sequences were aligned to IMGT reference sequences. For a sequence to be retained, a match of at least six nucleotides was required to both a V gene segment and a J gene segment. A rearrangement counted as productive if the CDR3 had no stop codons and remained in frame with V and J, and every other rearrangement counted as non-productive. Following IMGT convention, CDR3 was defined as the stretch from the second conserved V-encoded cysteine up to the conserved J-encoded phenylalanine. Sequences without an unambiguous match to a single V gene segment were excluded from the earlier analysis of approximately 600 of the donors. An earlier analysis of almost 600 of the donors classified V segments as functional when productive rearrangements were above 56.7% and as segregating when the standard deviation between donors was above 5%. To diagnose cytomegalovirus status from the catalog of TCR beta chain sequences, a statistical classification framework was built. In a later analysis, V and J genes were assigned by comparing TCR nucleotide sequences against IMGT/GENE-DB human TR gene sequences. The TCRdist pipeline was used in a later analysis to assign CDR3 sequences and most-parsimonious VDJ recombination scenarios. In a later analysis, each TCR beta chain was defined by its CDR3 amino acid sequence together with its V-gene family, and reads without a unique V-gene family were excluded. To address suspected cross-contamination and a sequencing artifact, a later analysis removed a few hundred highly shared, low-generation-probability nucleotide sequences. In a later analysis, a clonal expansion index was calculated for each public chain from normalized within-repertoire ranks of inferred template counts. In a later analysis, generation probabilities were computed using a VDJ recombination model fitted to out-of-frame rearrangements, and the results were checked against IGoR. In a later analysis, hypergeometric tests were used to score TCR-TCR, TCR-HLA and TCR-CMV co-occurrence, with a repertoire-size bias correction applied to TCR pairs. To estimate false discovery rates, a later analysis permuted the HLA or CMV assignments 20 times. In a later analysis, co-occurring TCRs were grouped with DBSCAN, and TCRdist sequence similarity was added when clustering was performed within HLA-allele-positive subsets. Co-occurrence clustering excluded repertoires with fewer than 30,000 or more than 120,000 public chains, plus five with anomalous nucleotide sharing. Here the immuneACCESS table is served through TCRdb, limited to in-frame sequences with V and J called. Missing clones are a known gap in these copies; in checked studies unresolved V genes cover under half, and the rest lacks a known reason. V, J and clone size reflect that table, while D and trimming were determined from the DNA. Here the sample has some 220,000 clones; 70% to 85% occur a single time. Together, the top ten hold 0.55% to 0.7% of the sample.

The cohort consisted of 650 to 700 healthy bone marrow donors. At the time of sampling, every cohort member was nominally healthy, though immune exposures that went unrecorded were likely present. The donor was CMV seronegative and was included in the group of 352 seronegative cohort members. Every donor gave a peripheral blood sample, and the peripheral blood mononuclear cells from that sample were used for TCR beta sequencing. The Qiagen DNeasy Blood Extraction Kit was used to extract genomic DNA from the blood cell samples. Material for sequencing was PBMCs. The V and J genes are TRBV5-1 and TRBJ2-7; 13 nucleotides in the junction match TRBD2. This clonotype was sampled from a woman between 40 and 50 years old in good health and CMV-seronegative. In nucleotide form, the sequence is TGCGCCAGCGCCAGGACTAGCGGGGGCTACGAGCAGTACTTC. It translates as CASARTSGGYEQYF.